This TCR beta chain was identified during a study of T cell responses to AZD1222 COVID-19 vaccine. The data were produced by immunoSEQ multiplex PCR, yet TCRdb's version contains in-frame clones alone and is incomplete. The data contain about 85,000 clones, 86% of them singletons. Comments on this clone: Antigen: not known.

The study, taken as a whole, reports: Repertoire sampling happened only post peak T cell response. AZD1222 recipients seropositive at baseline numbered only six. Possibly, clonal diversity was underestimated; donors were largely white British and included more females.

CDR1 SEHNR and CDR2 FQNEAQ come from the germline V gene (reference sequence). The CDR3 has 13 amino acids. V gave up 3 bases and J gave up 6 bases; unmatched junction bases: 2. The chain recombines TRBV7-9 with TRBJ1-5, with 7 bases aligning to TRBD1. The sample in question was peripheral blood, obtained on day 0 of AZD1222 vaccination. The sequence came from an adult in good health. The CDR3 loop is CASSFPGGQPQHF. The DNA for the CDR3 is TGTGCCAGCAGCTTCCCAGGGGGTCAGCCCCAGCATTTT.